The TCR beta chain under discussion was sequenced for a study of PD-L1 blockade in urothelial cancer. Study at large: About nine tenths of the roughly 29 patients comprised males who had bladder-origin urothelial cancer. Median blood clonality was roughly 0.074, with around 77,000 unique TCRs. Study-level results: Tumor-linked clones in blood grew more by 3 weeks in durable-benefit patients.

Here immunoSEQ multiplex PCR was the method, and the copy in TCRdb shows in-frame clones only, minus some. Found here are approximately 90,000 clones, roughly 84% of them singletons; the top ten hold roughly 1.9%. Comments on this clone: Antigen specificity is unknown.

As to time point: pretreatment peripheral blood. Samples spanned pretreatment and treatment, with 1 to 8 time points per patient. V lost 4 bases to trimming and J lost 3 bases; unmatched junction nucleotides: 5. CDR1 and CDR2 (germline): KGHSH, LQKENI. CDR3 length: 14 residues. The starting material was PBMCs, obtained around atezolizumab (anti-PD-L1) treatment. The receptor comes from a man in his 60s with urothelial cancer. The gene calls are TRBV18 and TRBJ1-1; TRBD1 matches at 7 bases. CDR3 sequence reads: CASSRITGDTEAFF. CDR3 coding DNA: TGTGCCAGCTCACGGATAACAGGGGACACTGAAGCTTTCTTT.